Below are 8 T cell receptor beta chains sequenced from a single sample in a study of cytomegalovirus exposure and HLA in healthy donors. In the PCR, 60 Vbeta and 13 Jbeta primers were used. Method: immunoSEQ multiplex PCR; TCRdb's copy keeps in-frame clones and lacks some. The top ten clones hold 4% to 6% of a sample with approximately 150,000 clones, about four fifths of them seen once. The sequenced sample consisted of PBMCs. The receptors were gathered from a girl aged 10 to 17 in good health and CMV-seropositive.

This chain uses TRBV9 with TRBJ1-2; 7 bases align to TRBD1. Germline lookup yields CDR1 SGDLS and CDR2 YYNGEE. The V and J ends lost 3 bases and 4 bases, in that order; junction bases with no gene match: 6. This CDR3 contains 14 residues. In DNA, the CDR3 is TGTGCCAGCAGCGAAGGCCGGACAGGCTATGGCTACACCTTC. Residues: CASSEGRTGYGYTF.

The gene calls are TRBV5-1 and TRBJ2-7; 8 nucleotides match TRBD1. Per germline, CDR1 SGHRS and CDR2 YFSETQ. V gave up 4 bases and J gave up 2 bases; unmatched junction bases: 11. This CDR3 is built from 16 residues. The CDR3 here is CASSNTPGQAAYEQYF. The CDR3 coding sequence is TGCGCCAGCAGCAATACCCCGGGACAGGCTGCCTACGAGCAGTACTTC. Filled out from reference TRBV5-1 and TRBJ2-7, the complete variable domain reads KAGVTQTPRYLIKTRGQQVTLSCSPISGHRSVSWYQQTPGQGLQFLFEYFSETQRNKGNFPGRFSGRQFSNSRSEMNVSTLELGDSALYLCASSNTPGQAAYEQYFGPGTRLTVT.

The chain uses TRBV7-3 and TRBJ2-2; 8 nucleotides agree with TRBD1. This CDR3 region has 15 residues. Losses at the gene ends were 2 bases for V and 6 bases for J; bases not matched to a gene: 5. From germline, CDR1 is SGHTA and CDR2 FQGTGA. The CDR3 nucleotides are TGTGCCAGCAGCTTACAGGGGGCATGGGCCGGGGAGCTGTTTTTT. This gives the protein CASSLQGAWAGELFF.

The CDR3 DNA reads as TGTGCCAGCAGCTCGGGACTAGCGGGGGGCTCCTACGAGCAGTACTTC. This gives the protein CASSSGLAGGSYEQYF. V gene TRBV7-9 combines with J gene TRBJ2-7; TRBD2 matches at 15 bases. Trimming cost V 4 bases and J 0 bases; bases outside gene matches: 1. This CDR3 spans 16 amino acids. Germline V lookup: CDR1 SEHNR, CDR2 FQNEAQ (reference sequence).

V usage is TRBV6-1 and J usage is TRBJ2-5; 8 bases fit TRBD2. CDR3 length: 15 residues. V shed 3 bases, J shed 5 bases, and the junction held 8 bases outside the gene matches. Looked up from germline, CDR1 is MNHNS and CDR2 is SASEGT. The DNA for the CDR3 is TGTGCCAGCAGTGATCCGGGGGGGCTATGGGAGACCCAGTACTTC. Protein sequence: CASSDPGGLWETQYF.

This rearrangement joins TRBV19 to TRBJ1-6; 11 positions match TRBD1. The CDR3 is 15 residues long. After removal of 3 bases from V and 9 bases from J, the junction contained 4 bases not matched to a gene. From germline, CDR1 is LNHDA and CDR2 SQIVND (reference sequence). CDR3 DNA sequence: TGTGCCAGTAGTATTGGACAGGGGGCCGCTTCACCCCTCCACTTT. Its translation is CASSIGQGAASPLHF.

A note on this clone: Germline is not matched at one junction end, which may reflect a read error. Other DNA sequences within the sample encode an identical CDR3. The chain recombines TRBV11-2 with TRBJ2-5; the match to TRBD1 covers 7 bases. The CDR3 contains 15 residues. Looked up from germline, CDR1 is SGHAT and CDR2 is FQNNGV. The CDR3 region has the DNA TGTGCTAGCAGCTTTATCTTCGACAGGGAAGAGACCCAGTACTTC. Translation gives CASSFIFDREETQYF.

The chain links TRBV6-1 to TRBJ1-1; D unresolved. Germline assignment: CDR1 MNHNS and CDR2 SASEGT. Trimming cost V 3 bases and J 11 bases, with 22 bases left between them. The CDR3 consists of 15 residues. In DNA form, the CDR3 reads TGTGCCAGCAGTGATCCCAAGGGAGGCGGGATAAGGGCTTTCTTT. Amino acids: CASSDPKGGGIRAFF.